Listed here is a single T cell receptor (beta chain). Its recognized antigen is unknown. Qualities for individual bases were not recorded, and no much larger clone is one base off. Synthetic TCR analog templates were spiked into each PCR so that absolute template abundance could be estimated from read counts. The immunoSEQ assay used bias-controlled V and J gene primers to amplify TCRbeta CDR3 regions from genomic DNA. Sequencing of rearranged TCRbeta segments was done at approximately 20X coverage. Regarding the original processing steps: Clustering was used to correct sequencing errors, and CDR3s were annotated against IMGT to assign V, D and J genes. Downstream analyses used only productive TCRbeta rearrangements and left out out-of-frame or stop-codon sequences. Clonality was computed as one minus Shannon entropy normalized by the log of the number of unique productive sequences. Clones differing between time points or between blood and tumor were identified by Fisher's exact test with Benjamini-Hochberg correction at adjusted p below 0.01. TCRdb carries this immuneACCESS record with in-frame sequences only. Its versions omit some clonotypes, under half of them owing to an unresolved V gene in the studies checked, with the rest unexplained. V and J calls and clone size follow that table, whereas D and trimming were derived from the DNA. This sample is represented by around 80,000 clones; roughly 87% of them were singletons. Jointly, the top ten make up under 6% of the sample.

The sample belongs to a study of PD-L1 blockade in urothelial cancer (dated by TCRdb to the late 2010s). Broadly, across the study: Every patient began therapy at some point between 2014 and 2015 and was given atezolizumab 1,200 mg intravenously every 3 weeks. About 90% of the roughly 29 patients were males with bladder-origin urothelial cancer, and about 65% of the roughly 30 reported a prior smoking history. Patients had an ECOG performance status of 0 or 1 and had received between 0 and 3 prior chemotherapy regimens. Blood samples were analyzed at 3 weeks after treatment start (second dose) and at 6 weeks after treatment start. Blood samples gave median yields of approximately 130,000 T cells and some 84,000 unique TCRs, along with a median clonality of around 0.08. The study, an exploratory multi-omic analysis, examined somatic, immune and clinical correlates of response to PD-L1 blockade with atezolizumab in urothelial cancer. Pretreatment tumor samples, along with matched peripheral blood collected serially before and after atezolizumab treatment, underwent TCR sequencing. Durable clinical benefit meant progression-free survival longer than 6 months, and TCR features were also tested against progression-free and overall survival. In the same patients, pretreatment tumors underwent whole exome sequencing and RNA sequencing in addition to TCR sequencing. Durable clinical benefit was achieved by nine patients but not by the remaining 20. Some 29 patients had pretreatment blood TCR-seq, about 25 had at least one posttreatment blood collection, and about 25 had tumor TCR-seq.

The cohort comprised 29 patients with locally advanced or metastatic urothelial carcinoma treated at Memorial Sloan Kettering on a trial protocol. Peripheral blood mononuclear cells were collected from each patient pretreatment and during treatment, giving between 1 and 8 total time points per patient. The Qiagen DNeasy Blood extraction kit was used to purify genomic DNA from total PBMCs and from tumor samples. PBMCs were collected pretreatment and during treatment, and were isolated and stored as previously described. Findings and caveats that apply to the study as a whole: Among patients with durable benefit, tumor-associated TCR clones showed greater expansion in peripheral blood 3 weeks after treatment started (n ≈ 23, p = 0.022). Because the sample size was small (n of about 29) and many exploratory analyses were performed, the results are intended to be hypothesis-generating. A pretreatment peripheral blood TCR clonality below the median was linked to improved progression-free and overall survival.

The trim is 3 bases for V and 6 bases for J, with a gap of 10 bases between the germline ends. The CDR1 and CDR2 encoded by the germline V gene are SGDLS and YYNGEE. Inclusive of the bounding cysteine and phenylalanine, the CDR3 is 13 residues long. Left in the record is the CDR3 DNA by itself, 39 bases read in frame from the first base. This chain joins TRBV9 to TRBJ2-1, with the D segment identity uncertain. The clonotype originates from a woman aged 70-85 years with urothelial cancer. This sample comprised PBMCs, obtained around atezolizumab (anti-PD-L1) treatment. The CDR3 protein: CASSGSLGNEQFF. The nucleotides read TGTGCCAGCAGCGGGAGCCTAGGCAATGAGCAGTTCTTC.